One and the same sample provided the 19 T cell receptor beta chains below, sequenced in a study of vaccination and CD4 T cells after COVID-19. The study sequenced cultured CD4+ T cell DNA using the Oncomine TCR Beta short-read assay. From CD4+ T cells that had been cultured, genomic DNA was extracted. A single record per CDR3 protein comes from TCRdb applying MiXCR to the PCR reads. The repertoire holds about 10,000 distinct CDR3 sequences, with approximately 30% as singletons. Treatment given: approximately 10-day PBMC culture with coronavirus spike peptide pools or control peptides (ViraFEST assay). CD4+ T-cell collection from the unexposed donor predated the COVID-19 pandemic (2011-2018). Antigen specificity for these receptors is unknown. Sequences were obtained from CD4+ T cells from blood, cultured in vitro. These receptors were taken from a human donor in good health.

The table lists this clonotype with a few counts. V usage is TRBV20-1 and J usage is TRBJ2-7; TRBD2 matches at 7 bases. V was clipped by 1 base and J by 5 bases; unmatched bases: 11. Germline CDR1 DFQATT, CDR2 SNEGSKA (reference sequence). The CDR3 sequence is 15 residues long. CDR3 bases: TGCAGTGCTAGAGTCCGGGAGGATGTTGGCCACGAGCAGTACTTC. This codes for CSARVREDVGHEQYF.

This clonotype turned up a few times. The chain combines TRBV5-3 with TRBJ1-5; D is uncertain. TRBV5-3 is an open reading frame, and its role is uncertain. Deletions cut 0 bases from V and 6 bases from J, with 7 bases between. The CDR3 loop spans 13 amino acids. The CDR3 DNA is TGTGCCAGAAGCTTGGCTAGGAGTCAGCCCCAGCATTTT. Its protein product is CARSLARSQPQHF.

This clonotype was seen a few times. The chain employs TRBV20-1 and TRBJ1-6; weak D call: TRBD1 (5 bases). Germline assignment: CDR1 DFQATT and CDR2 SNEGSKA (reference sequence). This CDR3 comprises 13 residues. Deletions cut 7 bases from V and 5 bases from J, with 12 bases between. The CDR3 DNA reads as TGCAGTGTCAGACGGGGGGATAATTCACCCCTCCACTTT. It translates to CSVRRGDNSPLHF.

The sample holds a few counts of this clonotype. The chain couples TRBV27 to TRBJ2-1, with 10 bases aligning to TRBD1. The V segment lost 8 bases and the J segment 8 bases; nucleotides outside the gene matches: 3. The CDR3 length is 12 residues. Germline lookup yields CDR1 MNHEY and CDR2 SMNVEV (reference sequence). In DNA, the CDR3 is TGTGCCAGCGGACAGGGGGTCGATGAGCAGTTCTTC. This codes for CASGQGVDEQFF.

CDR3 nucleotide sequence: TGTGCCAGTAGTATAACTGGCTCGGTCAATGAGCAGTTCTTC. Translation gives CASSITGSVNEQFF. This rearrangement joins TRBV19 to TRBJ2-1; no clear D. The CDR3 has 14 residues. V was shortened by 2 bases and J by 6 bases, with 11 bases between the two germline ends. Germline-derived CDR1 and CDR2 are LNHDA and SQIVND (reference sequence). The variable domain in full, with the rest retrieved from reference TRBV19 and TRBJ2-1, is DGGITQSPKYLFRKEGQNVTLSCEQNLNHDAMYWYRQDPGQGLRLIYYSQIVNDFQKGDIAEGYSVSREKKESFPLTVTSAQKNPTAFYLCASSITGSVNEQFFGPGTRLTVL.

The sample holds a few counts of this clonotype. The chain employs TRBV30 and TRBJ2-5; possibly TRBD2 for D (6 bases). From germline, CDR1 is GTSNPN and CDR2 SVGIG (reference sequence). Trimming took off 2 bases at V and 5 bases at J, with 12 bases between the two ends. This CDR3 region has 13 residues. The CDR3 here is CAWSPPGEETQYF. CDR3 DNA sequence: TGTGCCTGGAGTCCTCCGGGAGAGGAGACCCAGTACTTC.

This clonotype was detected only a few times. V usage is TRBV20-1 and J usage is TRBJ1-3; weak D call: TRBD1 (6 bases). There are 14 residues in the CDR3. The V and J ends lost 4 bases and 4 bases respectively, with 14 bases between them. Germline V CDR1 and CDR2: DFQATT, SNEGSKA (reference sequence). CDR3 nucleotide sequence: TGCAGTGCTACCGCAGGGGCTGAGGGAAACACCATATATTTT. Translating gives CSATAGAEGNTIYF.

The gene calls are TRBV20-1 and TRBJ1-2, with D possibly TRBD1 on 5 matching bases. The CDR3 loop spans 15 amino acids. Trimming left V 0 bases short and J 2 bases short, with 13 bases between. The germline CDR1 and CDR2 sequences are DFQATT and SNEGSKA (reference sequence). The CDR3 bases are TGCAGTGCTAGAGATCTGTTTAGGACAAACTATGGCTACACCTTC. The encoded protein is CSARDLFRTNYGYTF.

There are a few counts of this clonotype. This chain uses TRBV20-1 with TRBJ2-5; 10 bases are shared with TRBD2. J lost 4 bases, V lost 5 bases, and 7 bases had no gene match. Germline CDR1 DFQATT, CDR2 SNEGSKA (reference sequence). The CDR3 extends over 14 amino acids. The CDR3 reads CSARPGTSVETQYF. The CDR3 DNA reads TGCAGTGCTCGACCGGGGACTAGCGTAGAGACCCAGTACTTC.

There are a few counts of this clonotype. CDR3 DNA: TGTGCCACCAGCAGAGACACAGGGTTGGCTGAAGCTTTCTTT. Translating it yields CATSRDTGLAEAFF. The V call is TRBV15, the J call TRBJ1-1; tentatively, D is TRBD1 (6 bases). Germline V gives CDR1 LNHNV, CDR2 YYDKDF (reference sequence). The CDR3 is made up of 14 amino acids. The V and J ends lost 0 bases and 6 bases respectively, with 11 bases between them.

V and J are TRBV7-6 and TRBJ2-7, with 9 nucleotides matching TRBD1. J gave up 10 bases and V 1 base, and 14 bases lay outside the gene matches. Germline CDR1 and CDR2: SGHVS and FNYEAQ. This CDR3 contains 16 residues. CDR3 sequence reads: CASSLGVSGQGFGQYF. CDR3 nucleotide sequence: TGTGCCAGCAGCTTAGGAGTCTCGGGACAGGGTTTCGGACAGTACTTC.

The V and J genes are TRBV28 and TRBJ1-4, with TRBD1 as a possible D gene (5 bases). The CDR3 loop spans 14 amino acids. Germline V lookup: CDR1 MDHEN, CDR2 SYDVKM. Trimming cost V 1 base and J 8 bases, with 11 bases left between them. The CDR3: CASSLSGEREKLFF. Written as DNA, the CDR3 is TGTGCCAGCAGTTTATCGGGGGAGAGGGAAAAACTGTTTTTT.

This clonotype was detected only a few times. V is TRBV7-2 and J is TRBJ1-6, with D possibly being TRBD1 (5 bases). Per the germline V gene, CDR1 is SGHTA and CDR2 is FQGNSA. V gave up 5 bases and J gave up 8 bases, with 22 bases separating them. This CDR3 region has 17 residues. CDR3 sequence: CASSLVGPGLGYSPLHF. The CDR3 nucleotides read TGTGCCAGCAGCCTTGTGGGACCGGGCTTGGGATATTCACCCCTCCACTTT.

This clonotype was counted a few times. V usage is TRBV7-2 and J usage is TRBJ2-1; 8 positions agree with TRBD2. The CDR3 totals 17 residues. CDR1 SGHTA and CDR2 FQGNSA come from the germline V gene. J was trimmed by 4 bases and V by 4 bases; bases with no gene match: 12. The CDR3 loop reads CASSSQSGTRGYNEQFF. The CDR3 bases are TGTGCCAGCAGCTCACAATCCGGGACTAGGGGTTACAATGAGCAGTTCTTC.

This clonotype has a handful of counts. This chain uses TRBV7-3 with TRBJ2-5; no firm D call. Germline CDR1 reads SGHTA; CDR2 reads FQGTGA. This CDR3 is 14 amino acids long. Trimming removed 1 base from V and 4 bases from J, with 10 bases in between. The CDR3 DNA reads as TGTGCCAGCAGCTTAAGGGATAGGTCAGAGACCCAGTACTTC. It specifies CASSLRDRSETQYF.

This clonotype was detected a few times. This sequence joins TRBV20-1 and TRBJ2-3, with D possibly TRBD2 on 6 matching bases. Trimming pared 0 bases from V and 2 bases from J, leaving 12 bases between. Germline CDR1 and CDR2: DFQATT and SNEGSKA (reference sequence). The CDR3 consists of 15 residues. The CDR3 is CSARDLAVYTDTQYF. CDR3 sequence (DNA): TGCAGTGCTAGAGATTTAGCGGTGTACACAGATACGCAGTATTTT.

The CDR3 loop is CASSDRTGSTEAFF. The CDR3 DNA is TGTGCCAGCAGTGACCGAACAGGGTCCACTGAAGCTTTCTTT. The chain employs TRBV28 and TRBJ1-1, with D possibly TRBD1 on 6 matching bases. The CDR3 sequence is 14 residues long. Trimming stripped 5 bases from V and 4 bases from J, with 14 bases between. CDR1 and CDR2 from the germline V gene are MDHEN and SYDVKM.

In its sample, this clonotype was seen a few times. The chain employs TRBV6-2 or TRBV6-3 and TRBJ2-1; TRBD2 matches 8 bases. CDR1 and CDR2 from the germline V gene are MNHEY and SVGEGT. Trimming cost V 4 bases and J 2 bases; bases outside gene matches: 13. CDR3 length: 18 residues. CDR3 DNA sequence: TGTGCCAGCAGTTTCGTACAGCGGGCGGGAGGCACCTACAATGAGCAGTTCTTC. Its translation is CASSFVQRAGGTYNEQFF.

The V and J genes are TRBV28 and TRBJ1-2; D may be TRBD1 (5 bases). Between the trimmed V and J ends, which lost 3 bases and 4 bases, there was a span of 9 bases. This CDR3 has 13 residues. Per the germline V gene, CDR1 is MDHEN and CDR2 is SYDVKM. CDR3 DNA: TGTGCCAGCAGTTTCGGAGACAGCTATGGCTACACCTTC. Its protein is CASSFGDSYGYTF.